The entry below describes one TCR beta chain. Its antigen target is currently unknown. Per-nucleotide qualities are absent, and no much larger clonotype sits a single base away. CDR1 MNHEY and CDR2 SMNVEV were looked up in the germline V gene (reference sequence). The CDR3 runs 15 amino acids, cysteine and phenylalanine included. Kept here is only the CDR3 DNA, which spans 45 bases and is read in frame from base 1. Cut back by 2 bases and 8 bases, the V and J ends lie 16 bases apart. This specimen's time point label, interpreted: cells obtained before transplantation from donor or recipient. CD3+CD4+ and CD3+CD8+ populations were FACS-sorted from unstimulated pre-transplant donor and recipient cells taken from spleen or lymph nodes. The library was generated by the immunoSEQ multiplex PCR assay. In most patients, genomic DNA was isolated using the Qiagen DNeasy Blood and Tissue Kit and sent frozen to Adaptive Biotechnologies for TCR sequencing. High-throughput TCR-beta CDR3 sequencing of genomic DNA from most patients was performed by Adaptive Biotechnologies. In the authors' own workflow: Adaptive's ImmunoSEQ software supplied the TCR sequencing data for about 18 patients, while MiXCR and VDJtools were used to process a few other patients. To correct CD4 versus CD8 sorting errors, any sequence found in both subsets at a frequency ratio below 5:1 was removed. CDR3 nucleotide sequences shared between donor and recipient were removed because the origin of such sequences could not be assigned. At least 2-fold expansion over unstimulated cells and a minimum CFSE-low frequency of 0.002% (template counts) or 0.001% (read counts) were required for clones to be classified as alloreactive. Clones detected in sequenced pre-transplant spleen, lymph node, or MLR CFSE-low populations of the donor or recipient were defined as mappable. Cumulative frequency of alloreactive clones was calculated as a percentage of all sequences weighted by copy number. TCRdb took over this immuneACCESS table, retaining in-frame rearrangements with V and J assigned. Such tables are incomplete; in checked studies, under half of the missing clones stem from an unresolved V gene, and the remainder is unexplained. D and trimming were read from the DNA, whereas the V and J calls and clone size are those reported in that table. Here the sample has under 130,000 clones; 93% occur a single time. Around 1% of the sample comes from the top ten.

These data originate in a study of graft-versus-host responses after intestinal transplantation (dated by TCRdb to 2020 to 2023). Regarding the complete study: Recipients received multivisceral, liver-intestinal, or isolated intestinal transplants. All recipients received anti-thymocyte globulin induction followed by maintenance tacrolimus and steroids for about three years. After intestinal transplantation, graft-versus-host and host-versus-graft alloreactive T cell clones in the graft, circulation and bone marrow were tracked using bulk TCR-beta CDR3 sequencing. To identify alloreactive clones, pre-transplant mixed lymphocyte reaction products were sequenced and compared with unstimulated pre-transplant donor and recipient T cells. A cohort of 24 intestinal transplant recipients, including one retransplant, was enrolled, and a few patients lacking pretransplant specimens were excluded. Donor T cell macrochimerism was defined as a peak of at least 4% donor T cells among recipient peripheral blood mononuclear cells. Instead of going to the commercial service, samples from three later patients were sequenced in-house on an Illumina MiSeq and processed with MiXCR.

Paper-wide results and their limitations: Patients with donor T cell macrochimerism had high GvH to HvG T cell clonal ratios in their allografts. GvH clones were detected in recipient bone marrow, and some of these GvH clones were observed earlier in ileal mucosa or blood, consistent with an intestinal mucosal origin. The relatively low number and heterogeneity of intestinal transplant patients limited the conclusions. Early after transplant, declines in HvG clones were associated with peak levels of circulating GvH clones.

The source was unstimulated CD8+ T cells sorted from spleen or lymph node cells, collected before intestinal transplant. This receptor was obtained from a human donor who received an intestinal transplant. The chain joins TRBV27 to TRBJ2-1; the D call is possibly TRBD1 or TRBD2, each sharing 5 bases. The nucleotides read TGTGCCAGCAGTTTAATTAGGGGACCCATATATGAGCAGTTCTTC. Its amino acids are CASSLIRGPIYEQFF.